A selection of T cell receptor beta chains follows, all from one sample in a study of early stage breast cancer tumors. The method was immunoSEQ multiplex PCR; TCRdb's version includes in-frame clones alone and lacks a portion of them. This sample yields about 63,000 clones, of which about 80% are seen a single time; approximately 3.6% belongs to the top ten. Sequencing was carried out using blood. Receptors originate from a person aged 25 to 39 with breast cancer. The CDR3 runs from the conserved cysteine through the conserved F or W. The D gene is left open where the match is weak. The size entry is marked missing in some rows and otherwise reads once, few, many or a size class.

size: NA
V: TRBV18
J: TRBJ2-1
D: TRBD1
CDR3: CASSPPGFFEPRGNEQFF
DNA: TGTGCCAGCTCACCACCGGGGTTTTTCGAGCCCAGGGGGAATGAGCAGTTCTTC

size: NA
V: TRBV10-3
J: TRBJ2-7
D: NA
CDR3: CATRQDPYEQYF
DNA: TGTGCCACGCGACAGGACCCCTACGAGCAGTACTTC

size: few
V: TRBV4-2
J: TRBJ1-1
D: NA
CDR3: CASSQDRQIEDTEAFF
DNA: TGTGCCAGCAGCCAAGATCGACAGATAGAGGACACTGAAGCTTTCTTT

size: NA
V: TRBV4-2
J: TRBJ2-7
D: TRBD2
CDR3: CASSQETLAGRPRYF
DNA: TGTGCCAGCAGCCAAGAAACCCTAGCGGGACGTCCTCGGTACTTC

size: once
V: TRBV7-2
J: TRBJ2-7
D: NA
CDR3: CASSLEVIYEQYF
DNA: TGTGCCAGCAGCTTAGAGGTCATTTACGAGCAGTACTTC

size: few
V: TRBV19
J: TRBJ1-1
D: NA
CDR3: CASSIGRAPLGEAFF
DNA: TGTGCCAGTAGTATAGGGCGTGCACCTTTGGGTGAAGCTTTCTTT

size: NA
V: TRBV5-6
J: TRBJ2-3
D: NA
CDR3: CASRWTADTQYF
DNA: TGTGCCAGCAGGTGGACAGCAGATACGCAGTATTTT

size: medium-sized
V: TRBV5-1
J: TRBJ1-1
D: NA
CDR3: CASSLELVGAKNTEAFF
DNA: TGCGCCAGCAGCTTGGAATTGGTCGGGGCAAAGAACACTGAAGCTTTCTTT

size: NA
V: TRBV18
J: TRBJ2-3
D: NA
CDR3: CASSPGTDTQYF
DNA: TGTGCCAGCTCACCAGGCACAGATACGCAGTATTTT

size: NA
V: TRBV6-1
J: TRBJ1-2
D: NA
CDR3: CASRGGQDYGYTF
DNA: TGTGCCAGCAGGGGGGGACAAGACTATGGCTACACCTTC

size: few
V: TRBV30
J: TRBJ1-2
D: NA
CDR3: CAWSTGTYGYTF
DNA: TGTGCCTGGAGTACAGGTACCTATGGCTACACCTTC

size: NA
V: TRBV6-5
J: TRBJ1-1
D: NA
CDR3: CASSYWMNTEAFF
DNA: TGTGCCAGCAGTTATTGGATGAACACTGAAGCTTTCTTT

size: NA
V: TRBV6-4
J: TRBJ2-1
D: TRBD2
CDR3: CASSDLAGGPEEQFF
DNA: TGTGCCAGCAGTGACTTGGCGGGAGGGCCCGAGGAGCAGTTCTTC

size: NA
V: TRBV7-8
J: TRBJ2-2
D: NA
CDR3: CASSSAGPNTGELFF
DNA: TGTGCCAGCAGCTCAGCCGGCCCGAACACCGGGGAGCTGTTTTTT

size: NA
V: TRBV29-1
J: TRBJ2-6
D: NA
CDR3: CSVAGSGANVLTF
DNA: TGCAGCGTTGCTGGCTCTGGGGCCAACGTCCTGACTTTC

size: NA
V: TRBV10-1
J: TRBJ1-2
D: NA
CDR3: CASSDSRLPRYGYTF
DNA: TGCGCCAGCAGTGACTCGCGGCTCCCGAGATATGGCTACACCTTC

size: NA
V: TRBV5-1
J: TRBJ1-4
D: NA
CDR3: CASSLGTEGEKLFF
DNA: TGCGCCAGCAGCTTGGGGACAGAAGGTGAAAAACTGTTTTTT

size: NA
V: TRBV6-6
J: TRBJ2-1
D: NA
CDR3: CASSIGTLYNEQFF
DNA: TGTGCCAGCTCAATCGGGACACTTTACAATGAGCAGTTCTTC